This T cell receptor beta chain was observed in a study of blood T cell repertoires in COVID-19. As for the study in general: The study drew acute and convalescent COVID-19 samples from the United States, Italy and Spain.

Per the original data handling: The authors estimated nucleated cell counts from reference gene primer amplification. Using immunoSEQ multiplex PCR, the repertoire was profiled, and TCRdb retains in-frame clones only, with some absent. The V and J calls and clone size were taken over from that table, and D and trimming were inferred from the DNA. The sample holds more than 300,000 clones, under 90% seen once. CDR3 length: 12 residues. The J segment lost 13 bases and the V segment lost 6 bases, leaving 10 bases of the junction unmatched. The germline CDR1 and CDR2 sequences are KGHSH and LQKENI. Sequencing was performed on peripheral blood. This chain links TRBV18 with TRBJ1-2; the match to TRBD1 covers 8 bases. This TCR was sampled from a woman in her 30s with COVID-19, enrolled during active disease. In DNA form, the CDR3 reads TGTGCCAGCTCCCCAGGACAGGGTATGGGCACCTTC. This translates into CASSPGQGMGTF.